A selection of T cell receptor beta chains follows, all from one sample in a study of blood T cell repertoires in COVID-19. The repertoire was sequenced with immunoSEQ multiplex PCR; TCRdb's copy has only in-frame clones and lacks some. The table has tens of thousands of clones, 79% seen once; the top ten hold 5% to 5.5%. Sequencing was performed on peripheral blood. The source is an elderly woman with active or convalescent COVID-19. CDR3s include the opening cysteine and the closing phenylalanine or tryptophan. The order of the fields is CDR3 length, V gene, J gene, D gene, clone size, CDR3 protein, CDR3 DNA. A D gene is named only where the DNA matches it firmly. A row's size may be missing; if present it is once, few, many or a size class.

>14|TRBV6-2/TRBV6-3|TRBJ1-2|.|few
CASSYKLFNYGYTF
TGTGCCAGCAGTTACAAGCTCTTTAACTATGGCTACACCTTC
>13|TRBV9|TRBJ1-1|.|.
CASSVGTRNEAFF
TGTGCCAGCAGCGTAGGAACCAGAAATGAAGCTTTCTTT
>12|TRBV7-8|TRBJ2-1|.|.
CASSSGGLEQFF
TGTGCCAGCAGCTCTGGGGGACTTGAGCAGTTCTTC
>13|TRBV5-5|TRBJ2-7|.|.
CASRQGMSYEQYF
TGTGCCAGCAGACAGGGTATGTCCTACGAGCAGTACTTC
>13|TRBV5-1|TRBJ2-7|.|.
CASSGGNSYEQYF
TGCGCCAGCAGCGGGGGCAACTCCTACGAGCAGTACTTC
>14|TRBV29-1|TRBJ1-3|.|.
CSVAESYSGNTIYF
TGCAGCGTCGCCGAGTCCTACTCTGGAAACACCATATATTTT
>17|TRBV14|TRBJ2-3|.|.
CASSRVSGSLGRGTQYF
TGTGCCAGCAGCCGTGTCTCCGGGTCCCTGGGCAGGGGTACGCAGTATTTT
>14|TRBV24-1|TRBJ2-1|.|.
CATSGSVGTLEQFF
TGTGCCACCAGTGGGTCAGTTGGTACGCTTGAGCAGTTCTTC
>15|TRBV19|TRBJ1-4|TRBD1|.
CASSIAAGGHEKLFF
TGTGCCAGTAGTATTGCGGCAGGGGGGCATGAAAAACTGTTTTTT
>16|TRBV4-1|TRBJ2-3|.|once
CASSQDMAGDEDTQYF
TGCGCCAGCAGCCAAGATATGGCAGGGGATGAAGATACGCAGTATTTT
>17|TRBV18|TRBJ1-2|TRBD1|once
CASSPQRDRMTNYGYTF
TGTGCCAGCTCACCCCAACGGGACAGGATGACTAACTATGGCTACACCTTC
>15|TRBV18|TRBJ2-3|.|.
CASSPVLPAADTQYF
TGTGCCAGCTCACCAGTTTTGCCCGCGGCAGATACGCAGTATTTT
>13|TRBV5-1|TRBJ2-7|TRBD1|.
CASSSDRGAEQYF
TGCGCCAGCAGCTCGGACAGGGGGGCCGAGCAGTACTTC
>15|TRBV7-4|TRBJ2-7|TRBD1|once
CASSSRDSSSYEQYF
TGTGCCAGCAGTAGCCGGGACAGCAGCTCCTACGAGCAGTACTTC
>13|TRBV7-9|TRBJ2-1|.|.
CASSFTQGNEQFF
TGTGCCAGCAGTTTTACTCAGGGTAATGAGCAGTTCTTC
>13|TRBV3-1/TRBV3-2|TRBJ1-5|TRBD1|few
CASSRDRNQPQHF
TGTGCCAGCAGCCGGGACAGAAATCAGCCCCAGCATTTT
>17|TRBV4-1|TRBJ2-7|TRBD2|.
CASSQGHPAGNIYEQYF
TGCGCCAGCAGCCAAGGACATCCAGCGGGAAATATCTACGAGCAGTACTTC
>14|TRBV4-3|TRBJ1-1|.|once
CASSQRLGDTEAFF
TGCGCCAGCAGCCAACGGTTAGGGGACACTGAAGCTTTCTTT
>17|TRBV4-2|TRBJ2-7|TRBD2|.
CASSQDIGGRAKYEQYF
TGTGCCAGCAGCCAAGATATTGGCGGGAGGGCCAAGTACGAGCAGTACTTC
>13|TRBV7-6|TRBJ2-1|TRBD2|few
CASSPGRGNEQFF
TGTGCCAGCAGCCCAGGGCGGGGGAATGAGCAGTTCTTC
>15|TRBV28|TRBJ2-3|TRBD2|.
CASSRLAGRSDTQYF
TGTGCCAGCAGCAGACTAGCGGGAAGGTCGGATACGCAGTATTTT
>14|TRBV28|TRBJ2-1|TRBD1|.
CASTVDRAAREQFF
TGTGCCAGCACCGTGGACAGGGCTGCACGTGAGCAGTTCTTC
>16|TRBV11-2|TRBJ1-6|.|few
CASSLIGIGVNSPLHF
TGTGCCAGCAGCTTAATCGGGATTGGCGTTAATTCACCCCTCCACTTT
>15|TRBV7-3|TRBJ1-2|TRBD1|.
CASSPGTGSLYGYTF
TGTGCCAGCAGCCCCGGGACAGGGTCTTTGTATGGCTACACCTTC
>16|TRBV6-2/TRBV6-3|TRBJ2-1|TRBD2|.
CASSGTSGGSYNEQFF
TGTGCCAGCAGCGGGACTAGCGGGGGCTCCTACAATGAGCAGTTCTTC
>15|TRBV24-1|TRBJ1-1|.|.
CATGLSRVIFTEAFF
TGTGCCACCGGTCTTTCACGGGTTATCTTCACTGAAGCTTTCTTT
>14|TRBV7-9|TRBJ2-5|TRBD1|.
CASSSGQGGQTQYF
TGTGCCAGCAGCTCCGGACAGGGTGGTCAGACCCAGTACTTC
>11|TRBV20-1|TRBJ1-4|.|.
CSARSGEKLFF
TGCAGTGCTAGATCAGGGGAAAAACTGTTTTTT
>16|TRBV6-5|TRBJ1-6|.|few
CASSYSASSYNSPLHF
TGTGCCAGCAGTTACTCGGCTAGCTCCTATAATTCACCCCTCCACTTT
>11|TRBV9|TRBJ2-1|TRBD2|.
CASGEGGEQFF
TGTGCCAGCGGGGAGGGAGGTGAGCAGTTCTTC
>14|TRBV7-2|TRBJ2-3|.|.
CASRRGGAGITQYF
TGTGCCAGCAGAAGGGGGGGAGCGGGTATCACGCAGTATTTT
>16|TRBV5-1|TRBJ2-2|.|.
CASRSWVTENTGELFF
TGCGCCAGCAGGTCATGGGTGACAGAGAACACCGGGGAGCTGTTTTTT
>15|TRBV6-2/TRBV6-3|TRBJ1-4|.|.
CASSYSRTVNEKLFF
TGTGCCAGCAGTTACTCGAGGACAGTTAATGAAAAACTGTTTTTT
>16|TRBV19|TRBJ2-6|.|once
CASSIYRGSGANVLTF
TGTGCCAGTAGTATATACAGAGGGTCTGGGGCCAACGTCCTGACTTTC
>15|TRBV10-3|TRBJ1-1|.|.
CAIRLGAGGNTEAFF
TGTGCCATCAGGTTGGGAGCGGGAGGGAACACTGAAGCTTTCTTT
>16|TRBV18|TRBJ1-5|.|.
CASSKLGGIGDQPQHF
TGTGCCAGCTCAAAGCTGGGGGGGATAGGCGATCAGCCCCAGCATTTT
>17|TRBV7-9|TRBJ2-6|.|.
CASSFLLQVSGANVLTF
TGTGCCAGCAGCTTCCTATTGCAGGTCTCTGGGGCCAACGTCCTGACTTTC
>18|TRBV7-9|TRBJ2-1|TRBD1|.
CASSGRQGRALSYNEQFF
TGTGCCAGCAGCGGACGACAGGGAAGAGCTCTCTCCTACAATGAGCAGTTCTTC
>15|TRBV3-1/TRBV3-2|TRBJ2-1|TRBD2|.
CASSRTSGTYNEQFF
TGTGCCAGCAGCCGGACTAGTGGGACCTACAATGAGCAGTTCTTC
>15|TRBV7-9|TRBJ1-4|.|.
CASSLAQGQYEKLFF
TGTGCCAGCAGCTTAGCGCAGGGACAATATGAAAAACTGTTTTTT